This T cell receptor beta chain emerged from a study of CXCR3-negative and CXCR3-positive naive CD8 T cells (dated by TCRdb to about 2019). Background on the whole study: In total, 130 million to 150 million TRB reads were obtained, or roughly 1.5 +/- 0.3 million reads per library. TRBV-TRBJ cluster analysis included naive subsets from roughly 5 donors and memory cells from 3 donors. Diversity and physicochemical repertoire analyses were performed on about 12 donors pooled from two independent experiments.

Regarding this clonotype: Its antigen has not been determined.

The listed sequencing device is NextSeq 550. The Human TCR Profiling Kit (MiLaboratory) was used to prepare UMI-labeled 5' RACE TRB cDNA libraries. cDNA synthesis used the entire amount of extracted RNA, and PCR amplification then used the entire amount of cDNA produced. The libraries were made side by side, with each library going through the same number of PCR cycles. Per the original workflow: About 48,000 +/- 9,800 unique UMI-labeled TRB cDNA molecules per library were extracted with MIGEC and MiXCR, with at least two reads per UMI required. An average of about 40,000 +/- 10,000 functional in-frame TRB CDR3 nucleotide clonotypes without stop codons was found per library. After downsampling to 5000 UMI-labeled TRB molecules per sample, diversity metrics, including normalized Shannon-Wiener and Chao1, were computed in VDJtools. Clonotype-size-weighted physicochemical properties of the central five CDR3 residues (interaction energy, strength, volume and Kidera factor 4) were computed in VDJtools. After reprocessing by TCRdb, each CDR3 protein sequence is one entry, and no DNA is given. Here the V and J calls rest on TCRdb's processing, not on the authors' analysis. The table for this sample shows about 63,000 distinct CDR3 sequences. The ten largest account for about 4.9% of the sample.

For every CD8+ T cell subset, approximately 330,000 cells were flow-sorted straight into RLT lysis buffer, and each subset was sorted in triplicate. To keep memory contaminants out, a stringent definition of naive CD8+ T cells was applied: CD45RO-CCR7+CD27+CD95-. Peripheral blood mononuclear cells were isolated from buffy coats by standard density gradient centrifugation. Naive CXCR3-negative and CXCR3-positive CD8+ T cells were flow-sorted using a FACSAria III. Total RNA was extracted from sorted cells with an RNeasy Mini Kit. CDR1 and CDR2 are drawn from the germline V gene: SGHRS, YFSETQ. Counted from cysteine to phenylalanine, this CDR3 has 14 amino acids. The DNA sequence is not available. Overall study results and their limits: Because surface CD5, which is linked to self-reactivity in mice, was comparable between the naive subsets, TCR interaction strength was also inferred from TRB CDR3 physicochemical properties. TRBV-TRBJ usage was similar between naive CXCR3-negative and CXCR3-positive cells from the same donor, while memory cells showed distinct patterns. Freshly isolated PBMCs were used for most assays because CXCR3 expression partially decreased after cryopreservation. Repertoire diversity was comparably high in both naive subsets but much lower in memory CD8+ T cells. Compared with CXCR3-negative naive cells, CXCR3-positive naive cells had TRB CDR3s with higher hydrophobicity (lower Kidera factor 4), lower energy, and higher strength and volume indices.

The receptor was derived from a human donor in good health. Some clones in this sample may be carry-over from other donors' samples. Sequenced: naive CXCR3+ CD8+ T cells from blood. Per the publication, the cell subset or site label means: CD45RO-CCR7+CD27+CD95- naive CD8+ T cells expressing CXCR3 (TNR3+). The chain joins TRBV5-1 to TRBJ2-7; TCRdb picks TRBD1, but there is no DNA to check that call. The CDR3 region reads CASKEQGGSYEQYF. When the CDR3 is completed using the reference TRBV5-1 and TRBJ2-7 genes on either side, the full variable domain is KAGVTQTPRYLIKTRGQQVTLSCSPISGHRSVSWYQQTPGQGLQFLFEYFSETQRNKGNFPGRFSGRQFSNSRSEMNVSTLELGDSALYLCASKEQGGSYEQYFGPGTRLTVT.